The present T cell receptor beta chain was sequenced within a study of shared clonotypes between healthy human individuals. Selected positively for CCR7 and CD45RO-negative, naive CD8 cells excluded terminally differentiated effector memory CD45RA+ cells. Running of the assay took place at deep level. The sorted-subset replicate PCRs were given about 210 ng DNA, which is about 29,000 T cell genomes. The repertoire was sequenced with immunoSEQ multiplex PCR; TCRdb's copy has only in-frame clones and lacks some. The table lists about 2 million clones, roughly 94% of them singletons. The TCR originated in a man younger than 35 in good health. The sequenced material came from naive CD8+ T cells sorted from blood.

The CDR3 loop is CASSGPEGKLFF. The DNA of the CDR3 is TGTGCCAGCAGCGGACCTGAGGGAAAACTGTTTTTT. The chain recombines TRBV7-9 with TRBJ1-4; no clear D gene. This CDR3 has 12 amino acids. Per germline, CDR1 SEHNR and CDR2 FQNEAQ (reference sequence). Trimming left V 5 bases short and J 10 bases short, with 11 bases between.